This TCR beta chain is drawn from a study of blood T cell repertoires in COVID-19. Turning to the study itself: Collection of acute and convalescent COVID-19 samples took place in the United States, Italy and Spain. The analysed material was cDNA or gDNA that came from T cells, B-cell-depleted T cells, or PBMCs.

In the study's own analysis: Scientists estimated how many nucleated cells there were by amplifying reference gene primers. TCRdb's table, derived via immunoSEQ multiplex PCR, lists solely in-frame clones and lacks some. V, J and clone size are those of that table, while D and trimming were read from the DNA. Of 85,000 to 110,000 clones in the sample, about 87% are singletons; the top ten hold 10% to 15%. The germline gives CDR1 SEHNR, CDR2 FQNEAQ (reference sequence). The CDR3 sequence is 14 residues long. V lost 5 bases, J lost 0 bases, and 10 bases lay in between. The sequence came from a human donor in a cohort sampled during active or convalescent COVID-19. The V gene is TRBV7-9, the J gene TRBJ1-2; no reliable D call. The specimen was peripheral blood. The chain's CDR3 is CASSPDISNYGYTF. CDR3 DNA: TGTGCCAGCAGCCCCGACATTTCTAACTATGGCTACACCTTC. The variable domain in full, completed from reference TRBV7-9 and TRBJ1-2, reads DTGVSQNPRHKITKRGQNVTFRCDPISEHNRLYWYRQTLGQGPEFLTYFQNEAQLEKSRLLSDRFSAERPKGSFSTLEIQRTEQGDSAMYLCASSPDISNYGYTFGSGTRLTVV.